This T cell receptor (beta chain) appears in the sequencing data of a study of blood T cell repertoires in COVID-19. Looking at the study overall: Sources were T cells, B-cell-depleted T cells, or PBMCs; the material itself was cDNA or gDNA.

The length of the CDR3 is 12 residues. V shed 0 bases and J shed 9 bases, with 8 bases lying between them. CDR1 and CDR2 (germline): SGHRS, YFSETQ. In the original workflow: The assay estimated nucleated cells by amplifying reference gene primers. Some clones are missing from TCRdb's copy, which holds only in-frame ones; the method was immunoSEQ multiplex PCR. That table is the source of V, J and clone size, and D and trimming were worked out from the DNA. The sample holds roughly 290,000 clones, more than 75% seen once. J is TRBJ2-3 and V is TRBV5-1, with D hard to call. This TCR was recovered from a woman in her twenties or thirties who had recovered from COVID-19. Sequencing was done on a sample of peripheral blood. In nucleotides, the CDR3 is TGCGCCAGCAGCTTGGCCCTGGAGACGCAGTATTTT. This sequence encodes CASSLALETQYF.